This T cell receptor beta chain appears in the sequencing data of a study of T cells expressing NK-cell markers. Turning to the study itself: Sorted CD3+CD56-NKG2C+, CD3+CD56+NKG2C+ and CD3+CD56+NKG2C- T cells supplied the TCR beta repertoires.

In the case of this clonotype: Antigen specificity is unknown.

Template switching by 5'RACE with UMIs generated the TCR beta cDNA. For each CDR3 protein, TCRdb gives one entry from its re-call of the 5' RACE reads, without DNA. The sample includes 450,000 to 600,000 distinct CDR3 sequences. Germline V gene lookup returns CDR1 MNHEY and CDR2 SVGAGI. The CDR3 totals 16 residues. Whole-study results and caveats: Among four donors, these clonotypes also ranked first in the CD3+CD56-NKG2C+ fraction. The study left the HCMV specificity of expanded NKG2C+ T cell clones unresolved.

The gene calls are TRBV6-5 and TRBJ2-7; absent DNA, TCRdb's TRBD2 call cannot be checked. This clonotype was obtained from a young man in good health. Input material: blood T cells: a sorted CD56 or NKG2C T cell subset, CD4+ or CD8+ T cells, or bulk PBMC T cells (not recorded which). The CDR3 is CATWAVLAGSQGEQYF.